This section outlines one T cell receptor beta chain sequence together with its context. Antigen unknown. The PCR had 60 Vbeta and 13 Jbeta primers. Measured with immunoSEQ multiplex PCR; TCRdb has only the in-frame clones, and not every one. Its listing shows 100,000 to 150,000 clones. This record comes from a study of cytomegalovirus exposure and HLA in healthy donors. Points from the study as a whole: Productive rates of about 90% or about 30% were seen for most TCR beta V segments in an earlier analysis. Using the classifier, cytomegalovirus status was reportedly diagnosed with high specificity and sensitivity. Researchers reported in a later analysis that a missense DCLRE1C variant was tied to TCR beta V- and J-gene trimming.

Trimming took 3 bases from V and 4 from J, leaving 19 bases between them. CDR1 GTSNPN and CDR2 SVGIG come from the germline V gene (reference sequence). CDR3 length equals 16 residues. The V call is TRBV30, the J call TRBJ1-3; weak D call: TRBD1 (5 bases). The source of this sequence is a man aged 18 to 35 in good health and CMV-seronegative. Sequenced input: PBMCs. The CDR3 DNA reads TGTGCCTGGAGCGGGGGTTGGGGCTCCTCAGGAAACACCATATATTTT. It yields the protein CAWSGGWGSSGNTIYF. The variable domain in full, completed from reference TRBV30 and TRBJ1-3, reads SQTIHQWPATLVQPVGSPLSLECTVEGTSNPNLYWYRQAAGRGLQLLFYSVGIGQISSEVPQNLSASRPQDRQFILSSKKLLLSDSGFYLCAWSGGWGSSGNTIYFGEGSWLTVV.